These T cell receptor beta chains were read from a single sample in a study of T-cell memory formation after mild COVID-19. TCRdb fed the 5' RACE reads into MiXCR, producing one record per CDR3 protein. The data contain roughly 110,000 distinct CDR3 sequences, roughly 12% of them singletons. Material for sequencing was PBMCs or a T cell subset sorted from them (not recorded which). The receptors derive from an adult woman who had mild COVID-19 (a few samples of this study predate the infection). Cell type and time point are not known. CDR3s include the opening cysteine and the closing phenylalanine or tryptophan. D genes are given only for firm matches. Only some rows state a clone size, as once, few, many or a class for expanded clones.

few | TRBJ2-7 | - | TRBV3-1 | CASSQESYYFYEQYF | TGTGCCAGCAGCCAAGAGTCCTACTACTTCTACGAGCAGTACTTC
- | TRBJ2-3 | TRBD2 | TRBV20-1 | CSARATGTSFPNTDTQYF | TGCAGTGCTAGAGCAACCGGGACTAGCTTTCCCAACACAGATACGCAGTATTTT
- | TRBJ2-5 | TRBD2 | TRBV14 | CASSPQRGVQETQYF | TGTGCCAGCAGCCCCCAGCGGGGGGTACAAGAGACCCAGTACTTC
- | TRBJ1-2 | TRBD1 | TRBV5-5 | CASSPGTGPFHGYTF | TGTGCCAGCAGCCCGGGGACAGGCCCGTTCCATGGCTACACCTTC
many | TRBJ2-3 | - | TRBV29-1 | CSVAEGPTDTQYF | TGCAGCGTCGCCGAGGGACCCACAGATACGCAGTATTTT
- | TRBJ2-1 | TRBD2 | TRBV6-6 | CASSWTSGGLNEQFF | TGTGCCAGCAGTTGGACTAGCGGGGGGTTGAATGAGCAGTTCTTC
few | TRBJ1-5 | - | TRBV24-1 | CATSGKRSNQPQHF | TGTGCCACCAGTGGGAAACGGAGCAATCAGCCCCAGCATTTT
- | TRBJ2-7 | - | TRBV30 | CAWSRGAGVVDEQYF | TGTGCCTGGAGTAGGGGGGCGGGAGTTGTCGACGAGCAGTACTTC
many | TRBJ2-3 | - | TRBV11-2 | CASSLESGRGKKDTQYF | TGTGCCAGCAGCTTAGAGTCTGGACGGGGGAAAAAAGATACGCAGTATTTT
- | TRBJ2-7 | TRBD1 | TRBV12-3/TRBV12-4 | CASGATGESYEQYF | TGTGCCAGCGGAGCGACAGGGGAATCCTACGAGCAGTACTTC
few | TRBJ2-3 | - | TRBV14 | CASSQDRVARIVTDTQYF | TGTGCCAGCAGCCAAGACAGGGTTGCCAGGATAGTCACAGATACGCAGTATTTT
many | TRBJ2-3 | - | TRBV7-9 | CASNPPTGKGGTDTQYF | TGTGCCAGCAACCCACCCACAGGAAAGGGGGGCACAGATACGCAGTATTTT